This T cell receptor beta chain was sequenced for a study of PD-1 blockade in classical Hodgkin lymphoma. The method was immunoSEQ multiplex PCR; TCRdb's version includes in-frame clones alone and lacks a portion of them. This table holds tens of thousands of clones, 91% found once. The time point is: cycle 4 day 1 (C4D1), after more than five weeks of nivolumab. Relapse after autologous stem cell transplantation occurred in every patient, and brentuximab vedotin exposure varied. The V and J ends lost 7 bases and 3 bases, in that order; junction bases with no gene match: 2. The CDR3 runs 13 residues. Per germline, CDR1 SGHNT and CDR2 YYREEE (reference sequence).

The V call is TRBV5-4, the J call TRBJ2-3; the match to TRBD2 covers 10 bases. The sequence was obtained from a human donor with classical Hodgkin lymphoma. The material sequenced was peripheral blood mononuclear cells (PBMCs), taken before the fourth cycle of nivolumab. CDR3 loop: CASLAGGTDTQYF. CDR3 in DNA: TGTGCCAGCTTAGCGGGGGGTACAGATACGCAGTATTTT.